These 27 T cell receptor beta chains came from one sample sequenced in a study of blood T cells in healthy people across ages. PCR was performed a second time for about 7 to 11 cycles using a sample-barcoded 5' primer and a J-beta primer mix. TCRdb re-derived calls from the 5' RACE reads in MiXCR, one entry per CDR3 protein. The sample consists of 1,300,000 or so distinct CDR3 sequences, approximately 59% of them appearing once. The sequencing input was blood. These receptors were collected from a man between 18 and 35 years old in good health.

This chain connects TRBV4-1 to TRBJ2-3; D is unclear. The ends were cut back, 4 bases at V and 4 bases at J, with 15 bases in the middle. The CDR3 consists of 15 residues. The germline gives CDR1 MGHRA, CDR2 YSYEKL. The chain's CDR3 is CASSRPALAPDTQYF. The CDR3 DNA reads as TGCGCCAGCAGCCGCCCGGCCCTGGCGCCAGATACGCAGTATTTT.

The V call is TRBV29-1, the J call TRBJ1-6; D is uncertain. Germline values: CDR1 SQVTM, CDR2 ANQGSEA. CDR3 length equals 15 residues. The germline V and J ends were trimmed by 4 bases and 0 bases, with 10 bases remaining between them. CDR3 bases: TGCAGCGTTGTCGAGGGCACCTCCTATAATTCACCCCTCCACTTT. Translation gives CSVVEGTSYNSPLHF.

V and J are TRBV18 and TRBJ2-7, with 9 bases identical to TRBD2. The end of the DNA fits TRBJ2-5 better, so the J call may be wrong. The CDR3 runs to 18 residues. CDR1 and CDR2 (germline): KGHSH, LQKENI. The CDR3 DNA reads as TGTGCCAGCTCACCCGGACTGCCTTACTCTGCGGGAGGGGAGACCCAGTACTTC. Amino acids: CASSPGLPYSAGGETQYF.

This chain connects TRBV6-5 to TRBJ2-7; TRBD1 is a possible D gene (6 bases). Germline CDR1 reads MNHEY; CDR2 reads SVGAGI. The CDR3 has 15 residues. The V end lost 0 bases, the J end lost 5 bases, and 14 bases lay between the germline ends. The CDR3 sequence: CASSYSNAGDHEQYF. The DNA of the CDR3 is TGTGCCAGCAGTTACTCGAATGCAGGGGACCACGAGCAGTACTTC.

The chain combines TRBV20-1 with TRBJ2-5; 14 bases agree with TRBD2. The DNA end lines up better with TRBJ2-7; the J call may be wrong. The germline CDR1 and CDR2 sequences are DFQATT and SNEGSKA (reference sequence). There are 16 residues in the CDR3. CDR3 nucleotide sequence: TGCAGTGCTTTCTCCGGGACTAGCGGGAGTAGCGACGAGCAGTACTTC. Its protein is CSAFSGTSGSSDEQYF.

The chain recombines TRBV5-6 with TRBJ2-5, with D possibly being TRBD2 (6 bases). The assigned J gene may be wrong: the sequence end matches TRBJ2-7 better. Germline V lookup: CDR1 SGHDT, CDR2 YYEEEE. The CDR3 is 14 amino acids. The CDR3 is CASSSGIQVHEQYF. The CDR3 coding sequence is TGTGCCAGCAGTAGCGGAATACAGGTCCACGAGCAGTACTTC.

There are a few counts of this clonotype. The chain couples TRBV9 to TRBJ2-5; 7 bases agree with TRBD2. The V gene's germline CDR1 is SGDLS and CDR2 YYNGEE. CDR3 length: 15 amino acids. V was clipped by 0 bases and J by 1 base; unmatched bases: 3. CDR3 nucleotide sequence: TGTGCCAGCAGCGTAGATCCTAGCGGCCAAGAGACCCAGTACTTC. Translated: CASSVDPSGQETQYF.

The rearrangement links TRBV27 to TRBJ1-2, with TRBD1 identical over 7 bases. Unmatched junction bases numbered 14, after V lost 5 bases and J lost 8 bases. The CDR3 is 15 amino acids. Germline assignment: CDR1 MNHEY and CDR2 SMNVEV (reference sequence). The CDR3 protein is CASSRQGSRVYGYTF. The CDR3 nucleotides read TGTGCCAGCAGTCGACAGGGTTCACGAGTCTACGGCTACACCTTC.

The chain joins TRBV5-6 to TRBJ1-3; no clear D. Trimming pared 3 bases from V and 4 bases from J, leaving 17 bases between. The germline CDR1 and CDR2 sequences are SGHDT and YYEEEE. The CDR3 has 16 residues. The CDR3 nucleotides read TGTGCCAGCAGCTCCCTTCAAGGAATAGTCGGAAACACCATATATTTT. Translation: CASSSLQGIVGNTIYF.

The J gene is TRBJ2-1, the V gene TRBV27; D uncertain. This CDR3 contains 14 residues. Germline lookup yields CDR1 MNHEY and CDR2 SMNVEV (reference sequence). V lost 2 bases and J 6 bases, leaving 11 bases between the germline ends. DNA for the CDR3: TGTGCCAGCAGTTTAAGTGGCACCCTCAATGAGCAGTTCTTC. Its protein product is CASSLSGTLNEQFF.

This clonotype has only one observation. The chain employs TRBV27 and TRBJ2-4; 8 bases are a match to TRBD1. The J call may be mistaken, given a closer DNA end match to TRBJ2-7. From germline, CDR1 is MNHEY and CDR2 SMNVEV (reference sequence). The CDR3 sequence is 15 residues long. CDR3 in DNA: TGTGCCAGCAGTTTATCGAACAGGGGGTCGTACGAGCAGTACTTC. It codes for CASSLSNRGSYEQYF.

The V and J genes are TRBV29-1 and TRBJ2-2; 11 bases agree with TRBD2. Germline values: CDR1 SQVTM, CDR2 ANQGSEA. Trimming took 6 bases from V and 4 from J; bases not matched to a gene: 10. CDR3 size: 16 residues. The CDR3, as DNA: TGCAGCGTCTTAGCGGGGGGGAGTTTCTCCACCGGGGAGCTGTTTTTT. This gives the protein CSVLAGGSFSTGELFF.

This clonotype was counted a few times. The chain combines TRBV4-3 with TRBJ2-3; 7 nucleotides line up with TRBD1. Germline lookup yields CDR1 LGHNA and CDR2 YSLEER. CDR3 length equals 16 residues. The ends lost 3 bases at V and 4 bases at J; junction bases unmatched: 10. The CDR3 coding sequence is TGCGCCAGCAGCCAGGACCGGGACAGCCGGGCAGATACGCAGTATTTT. It translates to CASSQDRDSRADTQYF.

The gene calls are TRBV7-2 and TRBJ2-5; TRBD2 might be the D (5 bases). Trimming shortened V by 3 bases and J by 5 bases, and 13 bases separated the two germline ends. CDR3 length: 14 residues. Germline CDR1 is SGHTA and CDR2 is FQGNSA. CDR3 in DNA: TGTGCCAGCAGCTTCGGTGGCGGGTGGGAGACCCAGTACTTC. Protein sequence: CASSFGGGWETQYF.

The rearrangement links TRBV5-5 to TRBJ2-1; TRBD2 matches at 9 bases. Trimming took 0 bases from V and 10 from J; bases not matched to a gene: 8. The CDR3 spans 15 residues. CDR1 SGHKS and CDR2 YYEKEE come from the germline V gene (reference sequence). CDR3 protein: CASSLVAGVVMEQFF. DNA of the CDR3: TGTGCCAGCAGCTTGGTAGCGGGGGTGGTAATGGAGCAGTTCTTC.

This clonotype was counted a few times. This chain joins TRBV5-5 and TRBJ2-7; 7 bases fit TRBD2. Germline V gives CDR1 SGHKS, CDR2 YYEKEE (reference sequence). The trim removed 0 bases at V and 5 bases at J, leaving 5 bases unmatched. The CDR3 extends over 14 amino acids. The CDR3 coding sequence is TGTGCCAGCAGCTTGGCCCGGGGGGTTGACGAGCAGTACTTC. It is translated as CASSLARGVDEQYF. Supplemented by reference TRBV5-5 and TRBJ2-7, the full variable domain reads DAGVTQSPTHLIKTRGQQVTLRCSPISGHKSVSWYQQVLGQGPQFIFQYYEKEERGRGNFPDRFSARQFPNYSSELNVNALLLGDSALYLCASSLARGVDEQYFGPGTRLTVT.

This chain connects TRBV28 to TRBJ2-7; D is perhaps TRBD1 (5 bases). Trimming pared 6 bases from V and 0 bases from J, leaving 15 bases between. The CDR3 is made up of 15 amino acids. Germline assignment: CDR1 MDHEN and CDR2 SYDVKM. The CDR3 DNA follows: TGTGCCAGCAGACTGACGGACAAGATCTCCTACGAGCAGTACTTC. The encoded protein is CASRLTDKISYEQYF. The full variable domain, completed using reference TRBV28 and TRBJ2-7, is DVKVTQSSRYLVKRTGEKVFLECVQDMDHENMFWYRQDPGLGLRLIYFSYDVKMKEKGDIPEGYSVSREKKERFSLILESASTNQTSMYLCASRLTDKISYEQYFGPGTRLTVT.

The V call is TRBV7-9, the J call TRBJ2-2, with 8 bases matching TRBD2. The CDR3 sequence is 17 residues long. Trimming at V came to 9 bases and at J to 5 bases, leaving 17 bases not matched to a gene. CDR1 SEHNR and CDR2 FQNEAQ come from the germline V gene (reference sequence). In DNA form, the CDR3 reads TGTGCCAGACAAAGCTTAGTTACGGGAGGGTCGACCGGGGAGCTGTTTTTT. Translation: CARQSLVTGGSTGELFF. Looking up the rest from reference TRBV7-9 and TRBJ2-2 gives the full variable domain: DTGVSQNPRHKITKRGQNVTFRCDPISEHNRLYWYRQTLGQGPEFLTYFQNEAQLEKSRLLSDRFSAERPKGSFSTLEIQRTEQGDSAMYLCARQSLVTGGSTGELFFGEGSRLTVL.

The rearrangement links TRBV10-3 to TRBJ2-3; a possible D gene is TRBD1 (5 bases). Germline V gene data show CDR1 as ENHRY and CDR2 as SYGVKD. V was pared by 8 bases and J by 6 bases, with 12 bases between. CDR3 length: 12 residues. The CDR3 is CAIGREADTQYF. In DNA, the CDR3 is TGTGCCATCGGCAGGGAAGCCGATACGCAGTATTTT.

This clonotype was seen once. V and J are TRBV29-1 and TRBJ2-1, with 7 bases that match TRBD2. The germline V gene encodes CDR1 SQVTM and CDR2 ANQGSEA. Trimming at V came to 3 bases and at J to 6 bases, leaving 8 bases not matched to a gene. The CDR3 has 14 amino acids. The chain's CDR3 is CSVDRREGLNEQFF. CDR3 bases: TGCAGCGTTGATAGGAGGGAGGGGCTCAATGAGCAGTTCTTC.

The rearrangement links TRBV29-1 to TRBJ2-7, with 7 bases identical to TRBD1. Trimming at V came to 4 bases and at J to 4 bases, leaving 4 bases not matched to a gene. CDR1 SQVTM and CDR2 ANQGSEA come from the germline V gene. This CDR3 has 12 amino acids. In DNA, the CDR3 is TGCAGCGTTGGACAGGGCTGGTACGAGCAGTACTTC. Its protein is CSVGQGWYEQYF.

The J gene is TRBJ1-6, the V gene TRBV27; D may be TRBD1 (5 bases). The V gene lost 3 bases and the J gene lost 8 bases, with 14 bases spanning the gap. Germline assignment: CDR1 MNHEY and CDR2 SMNVEV (reference sequence). The CDR3 is 15 amino acids. CDR3 DNA sequence: TGTGCCAGCAGTTTTTTGGGGCGTATGGATTCACCCCTCCACTTT. Translated: CASSFLGRMDSPLHF.

This clonotype was detected only a few times. The chain recombines TRBV20-1 with TRBJ2-3, with 7 positions matching TRBD1. Trimming at V came to 6 bases and at J to 2 bases, leaving 5 bases not matched to a gene. CDR3 size: 13 residues. In germline, CDR1 is DFQATT, CDR2 SNEGSKA (reference sequence). CDR3 sequence reads: CSAWDRLTDTQYF. Here the CDR3 DNA reads TGCAGTGCATGGGACAGACTCACAGATACGCAGTATTTT.

The chain couples TRBV6-2 or TRBV6-3 to TRBJ1-1, with D possibly TRBD1 on 6 matching bases. This CDR3 contains 17 residues. Germline values: CDR1 MNHEY, CDR2 SVGEGT. Trimming cost V 2 bases and J 0 bases, with 16 bases left between them. The CDR3: CASSYTYEGDLNTEAFF. The CDR3 DNA is TGTGCCAGCAGTTACACATACGAGGGGGATCTGAACACTGAAGCTTTCTTT.

This clonotype was counted between two and nine times. The rearrangement uses TRBV5-1 and TRBJ2-7, with a possible D match to TRBD2 (6 bases). CDR1 and CDR2 (germline): SGHRS, YFSETQ. The CDR3 covers 15 residues. The V end lost 0 bases, the J end lost 4 bases, and 14 bases lay between the germline ends. Written as DNA, the CDR3 is TGCGCCAGCAGCTTGGTTACGCGGGATCTTTACGAGCAGTACTTC. Amino acids: CASSLVTRDLYEQYF.

This chain links TRBV7-8 with TRBJ2-1, with 9 bases lining up with TRBD1. CDR3 length: 18 residues. J lost 9 bases, V lost 1 base, and 16 bases had no gene match. In germline, CDR1 is SGHVS, CDR2 FQNEAQ. Here the CDR3 reads CASSLGGPGQGAYGEQFF. The CDR3 bases are TGTGCCAGCAGCTTAGGGGGCCCGGGACAGGGTGCGTATGGTGAGCAGTTCTTC.

The sample holds a few counts of this clonotype. This chain connects TRBV20-1 to TRBJ2-5, with a tentative D call TRBD1 (5 bases). This CDR3 has 14 amino acids. V was pared by 6 bases and J by 11 bases, with 25 bases between. Germline V gives CDR1 DFQATT, CDR2 SNEGSKA (reference sequence). CDR3 amino acids: CSATQEIDSLKQYF. The CDR3 bases are TGCAGTGCGACACAGGAGATTGACTCTCTCAAGCAGTACTTC.